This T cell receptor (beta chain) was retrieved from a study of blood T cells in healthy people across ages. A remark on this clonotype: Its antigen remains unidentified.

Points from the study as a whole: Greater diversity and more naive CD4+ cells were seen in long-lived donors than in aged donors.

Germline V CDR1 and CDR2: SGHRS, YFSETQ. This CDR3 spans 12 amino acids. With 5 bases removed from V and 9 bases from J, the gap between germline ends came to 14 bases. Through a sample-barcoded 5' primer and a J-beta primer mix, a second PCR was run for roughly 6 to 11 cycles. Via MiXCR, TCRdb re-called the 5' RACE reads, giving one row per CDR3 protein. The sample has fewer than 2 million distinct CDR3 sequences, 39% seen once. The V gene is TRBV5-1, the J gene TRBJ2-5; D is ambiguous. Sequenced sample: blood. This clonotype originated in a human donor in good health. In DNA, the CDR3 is TGCGCCAGCAGAATTAGCCAAGGCTCCCAGTACTTC. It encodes CASRISQGSQYF.